Following are 30 T cell receptor beta chains from one sample sequenced in a study of blood T cell repertoires in COVID-19. TCRdb's table, derived via immunoSEQ multiplex PCR, lists solely in-frame clones and lacks some. Among around 92,000 clones listed, 85% to 90% were seen once. Sample: peripheral blood. The receptors were gathered from a woman in her sixties or seventies in a cohort sampled during active or convalescent COVID-19.

The chain uses TRBV5-1 and TRBJ1-1; D not resolved. CDR1 is SGHRS and CDR2 is YFSETQ in the germline V gene. The CDR3 extends over 13 amino acids. V gave up 0 bases and J gave up 2 bases, with 5 bases separating them. The CDR3 sequence is CASSLALNTEAFF. The CDR3 nucleotides read TGCGCCAGCAGCTTGGCCTTAAACACTGAAGCTTTCTTT.

The chain carries TRBV7-2 and TRBJ1-1; D is unresolved. Trimming shortened V by 2 bases and J by 4 bases, and 8 bases separated the two germline ends. The CDR3 loop spans 13 amino acids. Germline loops: CDR1 SGHTA, CDR2 FQGNSA. The CDR3 bases are TGTGCCAGCAGCTTACGGGGTCGCACTGAAGCTTTCTTT. This translates into CASSLRGRTEAFF.

V and J are TRBV18 and TRBJ1-1, with 9 bases lining up with TRBD1. V lost 2 bases to trimming and J lost 0 bases; unmatched junction nucleotides: 4. Germline V gene sequence: CDR1 KGHSH, CDR2 LQKENI. The CDR3 spans 16 residues. CDR3 residues: CASSPGQGLMNTEAFF. The CDR3 bases are TGTGCCAGCTCACCAGGACAGGGGCTAATGAACACTGAAGCTTTCTTT.

The J gene is TRBJ2-1, the V gene TRBV6-5; TRBD2 agrees at 9 bases. The CDR3 totals 14 residues. In germline, CDR1 is MNHEY, CDR2 SVGAGI. V was pared by 3 bases and J by 7 bases, with 4 bases of the junction left unmatched. As DNA, the CDR3 is TGTGCCAGCAGTTATCGCGGGGGGGTAAATGAGCAGTTCTTC. It encodes CASSYRGGVNEQFF.

In this sample, this clone turned up once. The rearrangement links TRBV5-1 to TRBJ1-5, with TRBD1 as a possible D gene (5 bases). V shed 3 bases and J shed 5 bases, with 15 bases lying between them. The CDR3 runs to 15 residues. The germline gives CDR1 SGHRS, CDR2 YFSETQ. In DNA, the CDR3 is TGCGCCAGCAGCTCGGGGGTCGGGGAGGATCAGCCCCAGCATTTT. Its protein is CASSSGVGEDQPQHF.

V usage is TRBV5-6 and J usage is TRBJ1-5; D might be TRBD1 (5 bases). Per the germline V gene, CDR1 is SGHDT and CDR2 is YYEEEE. The CDR3 sequence is 16 residues long. V shed 0 bases and J shed 2 bases, with 12 bases lying between them. The CDR3 DNA sequence: TGTGCCAGCAGCTTGGAAGGGGCCGGTGGCAATCAGCCCCAGCATTTT. Translating it yields CASSLEGAGGNQPQHF.

The chain recombines TRBV27 with TRBJ2-2; possibly TRBD2 for D (5 bases). Germline CDR1 and CDR2: MNHEY and SMNVEV (reference sequence). Trimming shortened V by 6 bases and J by 0 bases, and 20 bases separated the two germline ends. This CDR3 is built from 18 residues. The CDR3 region has the DNA TGTGCCAGCAGCCCGAGCATAACACTAGTTTCGAACACCGGGGAGCTGTTTTTT. Amino acids: CASSPSITLVSNTGELFF.

V and J are TRBV11-3 and TRBJ2-1; tentatively, D is TRBD1 (6 bases). Trimming pared 1 base from V and 8 bases from J, leaving 12 bases between. The CDR3 sequence is 14 residues long. CDR1 is SGHNT and CDR2 is YENEEA in the germline V gene. Here the CDR3 reads CASSLAGQSYEQFF. The CDR3 DNA follows: TGTGCCAGCAGCTTAGCCGGACAGTCTTATGAGCAGTTCTTC.

The chain is built from TRBV6-6 and TRBJ2-7, with TRBD2 matching 8 bases. Germline V gives CDR1 MNHNY, CDR2 SVGAGI (reference sequence). The CDR3 sequence is 13 residues long. Trimming took 5 bases from V and 6 from J; bases not matched to a gene: 6. The CDR3 nucleotides read TGTGCCAGCAGTCCGGGACTAGTGGGCGAGCAGTACTTC. This encodes CASSPGLVGEQYF.

This clone showed up just a few times. The rearrangement links TRBV2 to TRBJ2-5, with TRBD2 matching over 7 bases. V dropped 6 bases and J dropped 7; count of bases not matched to a gene: 14. Germline loops: CDR1 SNHLY, CDR2 FYNNEI. This CDR3 contains 15 residues. The chain's CDR3 is CASSETPSGRATQYF. DNA of the CDR3: TGTGCCAGCAGCGAGACCCCCTCAGGGAGGGCGACCCAGTACTTC. Drawing the rest from reference TRBV2 and TRBJ2-5, the complete variable domain is EPEVTQTPSHQVTQMGQEVILRCVPISNHLYFYWYRQILGQKVEFLVSFYNNEISEKSEIFDDQFSVERPDGSNFTLKIRSTKLEDSAMYFCASSETPSGRATQYFGPGTRLLVL.

The table lists this clone with a few counts. The chain recombines TRBV19 with TRBJ1-5, with 8 bases lining up with TRBD1. Germline CDR1 is LNHDA and CDR2 is SQIVND (reference sequence). With 4 bases clipped from V and 4 bases from J, the junction kept 3 bases outside the gene matches. The CDR3 has 14 residues. The CDR3 coding sequence is TGTGCCAGTAGTACACGACAGGGGAATCAGCCCCAGCATTTT. Its translation: CASSTRQGNQPQHF.

V usage is TRBV30 and J usage is TRBJ1-4, with 9 bases lining up with TRBD1. Germline loops: CDR1 GTSNPN, CDR2 SVGIG (reference sequence). V shed 7 bases, J shed 4 bases, and the junction held 10 bases outside the gene matches. The CDR3 spans 15 residues. CDR3 nucleotides: TGTGCCTCGCGTCCCGGGACAGGGTATAATGAAAAACTGTTTTTT. This translates into CASRPGTGYNEKLFF.

This clone was found a few times. The rearrangement links TRBV5-1 to TRBJ1-2; D not certain. Germline V CDR1 and CDR2: SGHRS, YFSETQ. Trimming took 1 base from V and 6 from J, leaving 7 bases between them. The CDR3 has 12 residues. The CDR3 DNA sequence: TGCGCCAGCAGCTTGACGGCGGATGGCTACACCTTC. As protein: CASSLTADGYTF. The full variable domain, in which reference TRBV5-1 and TRBJ1-2 provide the parts outside the CDR3, is KAGVTQTPRYLIKTRGQQVTLSCSPISGHRSVSWYQQTPGQGLQFLFEYFSETQRNKGNFPGRFSGRQFSNSRSEMNVSTLELGDSALYLCASSLTADGYTFGSGTRLTVV.

This clone appeared once. The chain uses TRBV5-1 and TRBJ1-2, with D possibly being TRBD1 (6 bases). Germline lookup yields CDR1 SGHRS and CDR2 YFSETQ. V lost 3 bases, J lost 2 bases, and 11 bases lay in between. The CDR3 is 14 residues long. The CDR3 nucleotides read TGCGCCAGCAGCTCCGCCGGACAGAACTATGGCTACACCTTC. Translation: CASSSAGQNYGYTF.

The rearrangement links TRBV30 to TRBJ1-1; unclear D gene. With 0 bases removed from V and 4 bases from J, the gap between germline ends came to 15 bases. The CDR3 spans 15 residues. Germline V gene sequence: CDR1 GTSNPN, CDR2 SVGIG (reference sequence). CDR3 nucleotides: TGTGCCTGGAGTGTAGGCCGGGGTCGGGGCACTGAAGCTTTCTTT. Its protein is CAWSVGRGRGTEAFF.

This clone occurred once. V and J are TRBV6-6 and TRBJ1-1; TRBD1 might be the D (5 bases). This CDR3 is 12 amino acids long. Trimming stripped 6 bases from V and 6 bases from J, with 11 bases between. In germline, CDR1 is MNHNY, CDR2 SVGAGI (reference sequence). In nucleotides, the CDR3 is TGTGCCAGCAGCGGGGGGTGGGCTGAAGCTTTCTTT. Translation: CASSGGWAEAFF.

V is TRBV28 and J is TRBJ1-5, with TRBD1 matching over 12 bases. V trimming: 6 bases; J trimming: 4 bases; junction bases outside the gene matches: 7. CDR1 and CDR2 from the germline V gene are MDHEN and SYDVKM. This CDR3 spans 16 amino acids. CDR3 in amino acids: CASSRGTGGFNQPQHF. The CDR3 DNA reads TGTGCCAGCAGCCGTGGGACAGGGGGCTTTAATCAGCCCCAGCATTTT.

This clone showed up just once. The genes are TRBV6-6 and TRBJ1-4; D is possibly TRBD1 (6 bases). The V gene lost 7 bases and the J gene lost 0 bases, with 9 bases spanning the gap. The V gene's germline CDR1 is MNHNY and CDR2 SVGAGI (reference sequence). This CDR3 has 14 residues. Here the CDR3 reads CASTQGATNEKLFF. The CDR3 DNA is TGTGCCAGCACACAGGGTGCAACTAATGAAAAACTGTTTTTT.

J is TRBJ2-3 and V is TRBV7-2, with 7 bases lining up with TRBD2. Germline CDR1 is SGHTA and CDR2 is FQGNSA. The CDR3 is 13 residues long. J gave up 6 bases and V 0 bases, and 0 bases lay outside the gene matches. CDR3 sequence reads: CASSLARGDTQYF. CDR3 coding DNA: TGTGCCAGCAGCTTAGCGCGGGGGGATACGCAGTATTTT.

The rearrangement uses TRBV7-3 and TRBJ2-3, with 8 bases matching TRBD1. The CDR3 consists of 16 residues. V dropped 5 bases and J dropped 1; count of bases not matched to a gene: 8. Germline lookup yields CDR1 SGHTA and CDR2 FQGTGA. The CDR3 spells CASSRQGAGRTDTQYF. The CDR3 DNA is TGTGCCAGCAGCCGCCAGGGGGCGGGCCGCACAGATACGCAGTATTTT.

The gene calls are TRBV15 and TRBJ1-2; D unclear. The CDR3 loop spans 14 amino acids. Between the trimmed V and J ends, which lost 0 bases and 4 bases, there was a span of 9 bases. The germline gives CDR1 LNHNV, CDR2 YYDKDF (reference sequence). This CDR3 reads CATSRDTRGYGYTF. The CDR3 bases are TGTGCCACCAGCAGAGATACGCGAGGCTATGGCTACACCTTC.

V is TRBV6-5 and J is TRBJ2-3, with TRBD2 matching over 7 bases. The CDR3 loop spans 14 amino acids. The J segment lost 5 bases and the V segment lost 6 bases, leaving 8 bases of the junction unmatched. Germline loops: CDR1 MNHEY, CDR2 SVGAGI. CDR3 sequence: CASRGGELKDTQYF. The CDR3 DNA sequence: TGTGCCAGCAGGGGAGGGGAGTTGAAAGATACGCAGTATTTT.

V usage is TRBV5-6 and J usage is TRBJ2-5; TRBD1 might be the D (5 bases). Germline V gene lookup returns CDR1 SGHDT and CDR2 YYEEEE. The CDR3 sequence is 13 residues long. Deletions cut 1 base from V and 4 bases from J, with 8 bases between. CDR3 DNA sequence: TGTGCCAGCAGCTTGACAGGTGGAGAGACCCAGTACTTC. This sequence encodes CASSLTGGETQYF.

The DNA of the CDR3 is TGTGCCAGCTCGGGGACTAGCGGGGATGAGCAGTTCTTC. This translates into CASSGTSGDEQFF. The chain links TRBV3-1 (or the pseudogene TRBV3-2) to TRBJ2-1; TRBD2 aligns across 13 bases. Germline V gene sequence: CDR1 LGHDT, CDR2 YNNKEL (reference sequence). Trimming removed 8 bases from V and 8 bases from J; junction bases left unmatched: 3. CDR3 size: 13 residues.

V and J are TRBV5-1 and TRBJ1-3; 7 bases map to TRBD1. Germline V gene data show CDR1 as SGHRS and CDR2 as YFSETQ. This CDR3 comprises 15 residues. Trimming removed 6 bases from V and 0 bases from J; junction bases left unmatched: 6. CDR3 protein: CASTTGTNSGNTIYF. The CDR3 DNA is TGCGCCAGCACGACAGGGACCAACTCTGGAAACACCATATATTTT.

This clone was counted a single time. V is TRBV29-1 and J is TRBJ2-5, with 10 bases aligning to TRBD1. This CDR3 is 14 amino acids long. The J segment lost 4 bases and the V segment lost 7 bases, leaving 9 bases of the junction unmatched. The germline CDR1 and CDR2 sequences are SQVTM and ANQGSEA. CDR3 region: CSAGSDRGRETQYF. The CDR3 region has the DNA TGCAGCGCCGGATCCGACAGGGGGCGAGAGACCCAGTACTTC.

The genes are TRBV3-1 (or the pseudogene TRBV3-2) and TRBJ2-3; 11 nucleotides agree with TRBD2. CDR3 length: 14 residues. V shed 9 bases and J 3 bases; nucleotides not matched to a gene: 5. The germline V gene encodes CDR1 LGHDT and CDR2 YNNKEL (reference sequence). CDR3 in amino acids: CASSWTSGTDTQYF. CDR3 nucleotides: TGTGCCAGTAGCTGGACTAGCGGGACAGATACGCAGTATTTT.

The chain carries TRBV19 and TRBJ1-5; TRBD1 matches at 8 bases. J was trimmed by 2 bases and V by 4 bases; bases with no gene match: 7. Germline CDR1 reads LNHDA; CDR2 reads SQIVND (reference sequence). There are 16 residues in the CDR3. As DNA, the CDR3 is TGTGCCAGTAGTACTAGAGACAGGGGCGGCAATCAGCCCCAGCATTTT. Its translation: CASSTRDRGGNQPQHF.

This rearrangement joins TRBV19 to TRBJ2-1; TRBD2 agrees at 7 bases. The CDR3 is 17 residues long. Germline V gene data show CDR1 as LNHDA and CDR2 as SQIVND (reference sequence). The trim removed 3 bases at V and 5 bases at J, leaving 13 bases unmatched. The CDR3 here is CASSISGGGPNDNEQFF. The CDR3 DNA is TGTGCCAGTAGTATCTCCGGGGGAGGGCCTAACGACAATGAGCAGTTCTTC.

The V and J genes are TRBV13 and TRBJ1-2; unclear D gene. CDR1 PRHDT and CDR2 FYEKMQ come from the germline V gene (reference sequence). With 3 bases removed from V and 2 bases from J, the gap between germline ends came to 22 bases. The CDR3 is 18 residues long. The DNA for the CDR3 is TGTGCCAGCAGCTTCAACCTTGGAGGAGGAGGGTGGAACTATGGCTACACCTTC. Amino acids: CASSFNLGGGGWNYGYTF.